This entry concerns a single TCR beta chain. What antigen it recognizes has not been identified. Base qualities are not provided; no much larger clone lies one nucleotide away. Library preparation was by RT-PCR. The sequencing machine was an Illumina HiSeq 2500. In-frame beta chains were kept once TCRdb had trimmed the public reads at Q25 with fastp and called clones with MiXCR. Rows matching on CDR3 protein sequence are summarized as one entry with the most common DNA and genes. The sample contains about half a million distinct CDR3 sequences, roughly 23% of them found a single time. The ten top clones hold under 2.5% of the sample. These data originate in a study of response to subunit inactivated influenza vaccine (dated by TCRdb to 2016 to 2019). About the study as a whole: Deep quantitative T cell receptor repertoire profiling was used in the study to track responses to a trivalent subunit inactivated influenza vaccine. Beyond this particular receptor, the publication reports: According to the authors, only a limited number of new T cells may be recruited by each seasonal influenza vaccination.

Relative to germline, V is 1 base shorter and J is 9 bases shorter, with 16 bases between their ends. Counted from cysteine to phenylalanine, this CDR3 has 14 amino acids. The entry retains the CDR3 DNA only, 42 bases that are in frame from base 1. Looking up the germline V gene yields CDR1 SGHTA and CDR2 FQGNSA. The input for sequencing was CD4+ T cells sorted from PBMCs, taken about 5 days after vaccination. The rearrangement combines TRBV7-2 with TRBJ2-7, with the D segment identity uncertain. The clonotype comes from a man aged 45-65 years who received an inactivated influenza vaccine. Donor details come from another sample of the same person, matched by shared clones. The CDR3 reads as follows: CASSLDLYPVPQYF. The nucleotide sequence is TGTGCCAGCAGCTTAGATCTGTACCCAGTTCCGCAGTACTTC. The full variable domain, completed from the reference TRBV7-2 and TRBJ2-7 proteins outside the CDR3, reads GAGVSQSPSNKVTEKGKDVELRCDPISGHTALYWYRQSLGQGLEFLIYFQGNSAPDKSGLPSDRFSAERTGGSVSTLTIQRTQQEDSAVYLCASSLDLYPVPQYFGPGTRLTVT.